This TCR beta chain came from a study of vaccination and CD4 T cells after COVID-19. Study-wide results and caveats: A nonsignificant median increase from 21 to 38 SARS-CoV-2-reactive clonotypes was observed.

Cultured CD4+ T-cell DNA underwent Oncomine TCR Beta short-read sequencing. Investigators isolated genomic DNA from cultured CD4+ T cells. Each CDR3 protein is one row after TCRdb ran MiXCR on the PCR reads. The data hold about 8,500 distinct CDR3 sequences, with approximately 58% observed a single time. This clonotype has only a few counts. As yet, its antigen is unknown. Regarding treatment: roughly 11-day PBMC culture with coronavirus spike peptide pools or control peptides (ViraFEST assay). Following a culture period (approximately 11 days), negative selection was used to isolate CD4+ T cells. CDR1 is DFQATT and CDR2 is SNEGSKA in the germline V gene (reference sequence). V gave up 7 bases and J gave up 7 bases, with 17 bases separating them. This CDR3 contains 14 residues.

The sequencing input was CD4+ T cells from blood, cultured in vitro. This receptor was taken from a human donor who had recovered from COVID-19. The rearrangement joins TRBV20-1 to TRBJ1-6; D might be TRBD1 (5 bases). This CDR3 reads CSGLPAGKNSPLHF. The CDR3 DNA sequence: TGCAGTGGGCTTCCGGCAGGGAAGAATTCACCCCTCCACTTT.